The next 27 T cell receptor beta chains were all read from a single sample in a study of PD-L1 blockade in urothelial cancer. Data came from immunoSEQ multiplex PCR; TCRdb stores just in-frame clones and leaves some out. The sample yields some 76,000 clones, approximately 91% seen once. The sample was PBMCs, taken around atezolizumab (anti-PD-L1) treatment. The receptors were gathered from a man in his sixties with urothelial cancer.

CDR3 amino acids: CASSPGLAGLRDTQYF. CDR3 DNA sequence: TGTGCCAGCAGCCCGGGCCTAGCGGGATTGCGAGATACGCAGTATTTT. The chain recombines TRBV7-9 with TRBJ2-3; TRBD2 aligns across 9 bases. CDR1 is SEHNR, CDR2 FQNEAQ, per germline (reference sequence). This CDR3 comprises 16 residues. J lost 5 bases, V lost 5 bases, and 11 bases had no gene match.

This CDR3 reads CSVVNRVNTEAFF. CDR3 coding DNA: TGCAGCGTTGTAAACAGGGTGAACACTGAAGCTTTCTTT. The chain carries TRBV29-1 and TRBJ1-1, with a possible D match to TRBD1 (6 bases). V lost 4 bases to trimming and J lost 0 bases, with 9 bases between them. The CDR3 runs 13 residues. The germline CDR1 and CDR2 sequences are SQVTM and ANQGSEA.

In DNA, the CDR3 is TGTGCCAGCAGTGGCTGGACGGGACAAGAGACCCAGTACTTC. This codes for CASSGWTGQETQYF. V and J are TRBV6-5 and TRBJ2-5; D perhaps matches TRBD2 (5 bases). The length of the CDR3 is 14 residues. V was shortened by 5 bases and J by 2 bases, with 12 bases between the two germline ends. The V gene's germline CDR1 is MNHEY and CDR2 SVGAGI.

This clone was seen only once. The chain links TRBV10-3 to TRBJ2-1; 12 bases align to TRBD2. J lost 6 bases, V lost 6 bases, and 0 bases had no gene match. Germline V gene lookup returns CDR1 ENHRY and CDR2 SYGVKD. The CDR3 contains 13 residues. CDR3 nucleotide sequence: TGTGCCATCAGACTAGCGGGAGGCAATGAGCAGTTCTTC. It translates to CAIRLAGGNEQFF.

The rearrangement links TRBV30 to TRBJ2-7; 12 bases map to TRBD2. Germline lookup yields CDR1 GTSNPN and CDR2 SVGIG (reference sequence). Trimming cost V 0 bases and J 8 bases; bases outside gene matches: 5. The CDR3 runs to 14 residues. The CDR3 protein is CAWSVLAGGVQQYF. CDR3 nucleotides: TGTGCCTGGAGTGTACTAGCGGGGGGAGTCCAGCAGTACTTC. Variable domain in full (rest from reference TRBV30 and TRBJ2-7): SQTIHQWPATLVQPVGSPLSLECTVEGTSNPNLYWYRQAAGRGLQLLFYSVGIGQISSEVPQNLSASRPQDRQFILSSKKLLLSDSGFYLCAWSVLAGGVQQYFGPGTRLTVT.

The rearrangement joins TRBV6-1 to TRBJ2-5; D is possibly TRBD2 (6 bases). The CDR3 has 13 amino acids. The germline CDR1 and CDR2 sequences are MNHNS and SASEGT. Trimming shortened V by 7 bases and J by 3 bases, and 12 bases separated the two germline ends. DNA for the CDR3: TGTGCCAGCACCTTGGGACTCAAAGAGACCCAGTACTTC. Protein sequence: CASTLGLKETQYF.

The chain couples TRBV28 to TRBJ1-1; no definite D call. V lost 4 bases and J lost 2, with 14 bases in between. The CDR3 is 15 residues long. Germline lookup yields CDR1 MDHEN and CDR2 SYDVKM. The CDR3 DNA is TGTGCCAGCAGTTCCCCTCGTAGAGCTAACACTGAAGCTTTCTTT. Amino acids: CASSSPRRANTEAFF.

The chain employs TRBV7-2 and TRBJ2-5; D not certain. This CDR3 contains 12 residues. V was clipped by 3 bases and J by 5 bases, with 7 bases between them. In germline, CDR1 is SGHTA, CDR2 FQGNSA. The CDR3 region is CASSFPGETQYF. DNA for the CDR3: TGTGCCAGCAGCTTCCCCGGGGAGACCCAGTACTTC.

This clone came up once. CDR3 in DNA: TGTGCCAGCAGTAAACTCCGGTCCTACGAGCAGTACTTC. It codes for CASSKLRSYEQYF. V and J are TRBV6-5 and TRBJ2-7; unclear D gene. The CDR3 runs to 13 residues. Germline lookup yields CDR1 MNHEY and CDR2 SVGAGI. V shed 5 bases and J shed 1 base, with 9 bases lying between them.

The chain carries TRBV10-2 and TRBJ2-3; TRBD2 is a possible D gene (5 bases). Germline loops: CDR1 WSHSY, CDR2 SAAADI. The V and J ends lost 7 bases and 4 bases respectively, with 12 bases between them. The CDR3 is 13 amino acids. The CDR3 loop is CASNMAGSDTQYF. DNA for the CDR3: TGCGCCAGCAATATGGCGGGTTCAGATACGCAGTATTTT.

V and J are TRBV2 and TRBJ2-1; a weak D match, TRBD2 (6 bases). The V and J ends lost 6 bases and 7 bases respectively, with 25 bases between them. Germline values: CDR1 SNHLY, CDR2 FYNNEI. CDR3 length: 17 amino acids. Written as DNA, the CDR3 is TGTGCCAGCAGATCCCTTGGGTCGGGGGAGGATCGGAATGAGCAGTTCTTC. As protein: CASRSLGSGEDRNEQFF.

The chain is built from TRBV5-1 and TRBJ2-5; 8 nucleotides line up with TRBD1. Germline V lookup: CDR1 SGHRS, CDR2 YFSETQ. After removal of 3 bases from V and 5 bases from J, the junction contained 6 bases not matched to a gene. This CDR3 comprises 14 residues. The CDR3 nucleotides are TGCGCCAGCAGCTGGGGGACAGGCGGGGAGACCCAGTACTTC. As protein: CASSWGTGGETQYF.

The chain's CDR3 is CATIRGPNTGELFF. CDR3 nucleotide sequence: TGTGCCACCATTAGAGGCCCGAACACCGGGGAGCTGTTTTTT. The chain joins TRBV2 to TRBJ2-2, with D uncertain. Trimming took 10 bases from V and 0 from J, leaving 12 bases between them. Germline V CDR1 and CDR2: SNHLY, FYNNEI. This CDR3 comprises 14 residues.

The V and J genes are TRBV7-9 and TRBJ2-7; 7 bases are shared with TRBD1. The CDR3 is made up of 12 amino acids. Germline loops: CDR1 SEHNR, CDR2 FQNEAQ (reference sequence). V lost 6 bases, J lost 5 bases, and 4 bases stayed unmatched. CDR3 sequence reads: CASSRQGNEQYF. CDR3 sequence (DNA): TGTGCCAGCAGTAGACAGGGTAACGAGCAGTACTTC.

This chain links TRBV9 with TRBJ2-5; TRBD2 agrees at 8 bases. Trimming removed 4 bases from V and 2 bases from J; junction bases left unmatched: 10. This CDR3 comprises 16 residues. Per germline, CDR1 SGDLS and CDR2 YYNGEE. CDR3 amino acids: CASSPRGRGDQETQYF. CDR3 sequence (DNA): TGTGCCAGCAGCCCCCGGGGGCGGGGGGATCAAGAGACCCAGTACTTC.

The gene calls are TRBV11-3 and TRBJ2-3; 9 nucleotides agree with TRBD2. With 5 bases clipped from V and 2 bases from J, the junction kept 5 bases outside the gene matches. This CDR3 is 15 amino acids long. From germline, CDR1 is SGHNT and CDR2 YENEEA. The CDR3 DNA follows: TGTGCCAGCAGCATTAGCGGGGGACTCACAGATACGCAGTATTTT. This codes for CASSISGGLTDTQYF.

The chain is built from TRBV19 and TRBJ2-3; TRBD2 might be the D (6 bases). The CDR3 runs to 17 residues. Germline V CDR1 and CDR2: LNHDA, SQIVND (reference sequence). Trimming shortened V by 4 bases and J by 6 bases, and 23 bases separated the two germline ends. CDR3 nucleotide sequence: TGTGCCAGTAGTAGACGGCGCGGGGCCCTCCCGGGGGATACGCAGTATTTT. As protein: CASSRRRGALPGDTQYF. The complete variable domain, with remaining parts taken from reference TRBV19 and TRBJ2-3, reads DGGITQSPKYLFRKEGQNVTLSCEQNLNHDAMYWYRQDPGQGLRLIYYSQIVNDFQKGDIAEGYSVSREKKESFPLTVTSAQKNPTAFYLCASSRRRGALPGDTQYFGPGTRLTVL.

This clone was observed once. The CDR3 region is CASSIGRGTSGGLTDTQYF. CDR3 nucleotides: TGTGCCAGCAGCATAGGAAGGGGTACTAGCGGGGGTCTAACAGATACGCAGTATTTT. This sequence joins TRBV4-2 and TRBJ2-3, with 11 bases lining up with TRBD2. Germline assignment: CDR1 LGHNA and CDR2 YNFKEQ. This CDR3 has 19 residues. With V trimmed by 5 bases and J by 3 bases, 16 bases remained unmatched.

The chain is built from TRBV10-1 and TRBJ2-3, with a tentative D call TRBD2 (6 bases). Trimming stripped 0 bases from V and 5 bases from J, with 15 bases between. The CDR3 has 16 residues. Germline V CDR1 and CDR2: WNHNN, SYGVQD (reference sequence). The CDR3 sequence is CASSESRRGRGDTQYF. The CDR3 DNA follows: TGCGCCAGCAGTGAGTCGAGGAGGGGCCGGGGAGATACGCAGTATTTT.

The rearrangement links TRBV11-2 to TRBJ2-3; D is possibly TRBD1 (5 bases). The CDR3 loop spans 15 amino acids. CDR1 and CDR2 from the germline V gene are SGHAT and FQNNGV. Trimming shortened V by 5 bases and J by 0 bases, and 12 bases separated the two germline ends. CDR3 amino acids: CASSPMTVSTDTQYF. The CDR3 DNA follows: TGTGCCAGCAGCCCCATGACAGTTAGCACAGATACGCAGTATTTT.

The rearrangement uses TRBV5-1 and TRBJ2-7; a possible D gene is TRBD1 (6 bases). V dropped 2 bases and J dropped 5 bases, with 17 bases sitting between them. Germline CDR1 SGHRS, CDR2 YFSETQ. CDR3 length equals 15 residues. The DNA for the CDR3 is TGCGCCAGCAGCTTCACAGGGATGGGTGAGGACGAGCAGTACTTC. Amino acids: CASSFTGMGEDEQYF. Complete variable domain (other parts from reference TRBV5-1 and TRBJ2-7): KAGVTQTPRYLIKTRGQQVTLSCSPISGHRSVSWYQQTPGQGLQFLFEYFSETQRNKGNFPGRFSGRQFSNSRSEMNVSTLELGDSALYLCASSFTGMGEDEQYFGPGTRLTVT.

CDR3 DNA: TGTGCCAGCAGCCCCAGAGCGGGGGCAAGAGAGCAGTACTTC. This codes for CASSPRAGAREQYF. The J gene is TRBJ2-7, the V gene TRBV11-2; 8 nucleotides match TRBD2. Germline CDR1 SGHAT, CDR2 FQNNGV. This CDR3 contains 14 residues. V shed 5 bases, J shed 7 bases, and the junction held 10 bases outside the gene matches.

This chain links TRBV14 with TRBJ1-2, with D unresolved. Deletions cut 0 bases from V and 4 bases from J, with 9 bases between. The CDR3 extends over 14 amino acids. Germline CDR1 reads SGHDN; CDR2 reads FVKESK. DNA for the CDR3: TGTGCCAGCAGCCAAGACGAGGATCTCTATGGCTACACCTTC. It specifies CASSQDEDLYGYTF. The entire variable domain, with the rest obtained from reference TRBV14 and TRBJ1-2, is as follows: EAGVTQFPSHSVIEKGQTVTLRCDPISGHDNLYWYRRVMGKEIKFLLHFVKESKQDESGMPNNRFLAERTGGTYSTLKVQPAELEDSGVYFCASSQDEDLYGYTFGSGTRLTVV.

V is TRBV7-2 and J is TRBJ1-1; 7 bases are a match to TRBD1. This CDR3 contains 14 residues. Germline V lookup: CDR1 SGHTA, CDR2 FQGNSA. The V segment lost 3 bases and the J segment 5 bases; nucleotides outside the gene matches: 6. The CDR3 sequence is CASSLSGGGTEAFF. CDR3 in DNA: TGTGCCAGCAGCTTGTCAGGGGGAGGTACTGAAGCTTTCTTT.

This clone was picked up one time. The chain combines TRBV12-5 with TRBJ2-7; 12 bases are shared with TRBD2. V dropped 1 base and J dropped 7; count of bases not matched to a gene: 8. The CDR3 has 16 amino acids. Germline V gene data show CDR1 as LGHNT and CDR2 as FRNRAP. The CDR3 DNA reads as TGTGCTAGTGGTTTGGGGACTAGCGGGACCGGGAGAGAGCAGTACTTC. Its protein product is CASGLGTSGTGREQYF.

V usage is TRBV6-5 and J usage is TRBJ2-7, with D perhaps TRBD1 (6 bases). Per germline, CDR1 MNHEY and CDR2 SVGAGI. CDR3 length equals 14 residues. V lost 0 bases, J lost 2 bases, and 8 bases lay in between. The CDR3 loop reads CASSYSQGPYEQYF. The CDR3 nucleotides are TGTGCCAGCAGTTACTCCCAGGGGCCCTACGAGCAGTACTTC.

The count of this clone is one. This chain uses TRBV14 with TRBJ1-2; no firm D call. The germline V and J ends were trimmed by 4 bases and 2 bases, with 8 bases remaining between them. This CDR3 contains 13 residues. Per germline, CDR1 SGHDN and CDR2 FVKESK. CDR3 in amino acids: CASSLQENYGYTF. In DNA form, the CDR3 reads TGTGCCAGCAGCCTGCAGGAAAACTATGGCTACACCTTC. Full variable domain (outside the CDR3, taken from reference TRBV14 and TRBJ1-2): EAGVTQFPSHSVIEKGQTVTLRCDPISGHDNLYWYRRVMGKEIKFLLHFVKESKQDESGMPNNRFLAERTGGTYSTLKVQPAELEDSGVYFCASSLQENYGYTFGSGTRLTVV.